This passage covers 24 T cell receptor beta chains from one sample sequenced in a study of human T cells and chemical hapten exposure. The time point is: healthy volunteer bleed at 6 weeks. Unfractionated whole blood yielded the extracted total RNA. TCRdb recomputed calls from the RACE reads with MiXCR, one row per CDR3 protein. The profile covers about 65,000 distinct CDR3 sequences, with approximately 6.5% appearing a single time and 3.4% taken by the ten largest. The source material was whole blood. Source of these receptors: a female donor in good health. Some clones in this sample may be carry-over from other donors' samples.

This clonotype was found many times. This rearrangement joins TRBV6-2 or TRBV6-3 to TRBJ2-5; TRBD2 matches at 8 bases. CDR3 length equals 14 residues. V shed 5 bases and J 5 bases; nucleotides not matched to a gene: 7. The germline V gene encodes CDR1 MNHEY and CDR2 SVGEGT. In nucleotides, the CDR3 is TGTGCCAGCAGTGACTTTCTAGCGGGTGAGACCCAGTACTTC. Its protein is CASSDFLAGETQYF.

This clonotype was seen more than once but under ten times. This CDR3 reads CASSPPNTGELFF. Here the CDR3 DNA reads TGCGCCAGCAGCCCCCCGAACACCGGGGAGCTGTTTTTT. The chain links TRBV4-1 to TRBJ2-2; D is uncertain. Trimming stripped 4 bases from V and 0 bases from J, with 3 bases between. The CDR3 contains 13 residues. Germline V CDR1 and CDR2: MGHRA, YSYEKL.

This clonotype showed up many times. V usage is TRBV5-1 and J usage is TRBJ1-2; TRBD1 is a possible D gene (6 bases). Trimming shortened V by 3 bases and J by 2 bases, and 14 bases separated the two germline ends. The CDR3 is 15 residues long. From germline, CDR1 is SGHRS and CDR2 YFSETQ. This CDR3 reads CASSYDQGYNYGYTF. Here the CDR3 DNA reads TGCGCCAGCAGCTACGACCAGGGGTACAACTATGGCTACACCTTC. The full variable domain, its missing parts supplied by reference TRBV5-1 and TRBJ1-2, is KAGVTQTPRYLIKTRGQQVTLSCSPISGHRSVSWYQQTPGQGLQFLFEYFSETQRNKGNFPGRFSGRQFSNSRSEMNVSTLELGDSALYLCASSYDQGYNYGYTFGSGTRLTVV.

This clonotype occurred a few times. The CDR3 spells CASSQGNSGANVLTF. The CDR3 DNA reads as TGTGCCAGCAGCCAAGGCAACTCTGGGGCCAACGTCCTGACTTTC. The rearrangement joins TRBV5-5 to TRBJ2-6; D call uncertain. CDR1 is SGHKS, CDR2 YYEKEE, per germline (reference sequence). This CDR3 region has 15 residues. Trimming removed 4 bases at V and 0 bases at J, with 8 bases between.

The chain couples TRBV19 to TRBJ2-5; 9 nucleotides line up with TRBD1. Per germline, CDR1 LNHDA and CDR2 SQIVND (reference sequence). After removal of 6 bases from V and 5 bases from J, the junction contained 4 bases not matched to a gene. CDR3 length: 13 amino acids. CDR3 sequence reads: CASRMDRGETQYF. CDR3 DNA sequence: TGTGCCAGTAGAATGGACAGGGGTGAGACCCAGTACTTC.

Ten or more counts support this clonotype. The V and J genes are TRBV30 and TRBJ1-1; no clear D gene. CDR1 and CDR2 from the germline V gene are GTSNPN and SVGIG (reference sequence). The germline V and J ends were trimmed by 4 bases and 1 base, with 10 bases remaining between them. The CDR3 loop spans 13 amino acids. CDR3 sequence: CAWNYRTNTEAFF. CDR3 bases: TGTGCCTGGAACTACAGAACGAACACTGAAGCTTTCTTT.

This clonotype was counted only a few times. V gene TRBV4-2 combines with J gene TRBJ2-2, with TRBD2 identical over 10 bases. The germline gives CDR1 LGHNA, CDR2 YNFKEQ. CDR3 length: 17 amino acids. The ends lost 0 bases at V and 3 bases at J; junction bases unmatched: 4. CDR3 loop: CASSQETSGIYTGELFF. CDR3 sequence (DNA): TGTGCCAGCAGCCAAGAAACTAGCGGGATCTACACCGGGGAGCTGTTTTTT.

This clonotype has a count of ten or more. V and J are TRBV7-9 and TRBJ2-3; 10 positions match TRBD1. After removal of 5 bases from V and 6 bases from J, the junction contained 8 bases not matched to a gene. CDR1 is SEHNR and CDR2 is FQNEAQ in the germline V gene (reference sequence). CDR3 size: 15 residues. The CDR3 DNA reads TGTGCCAGCAGCACAAGACAGGGGGCTACGGATACGCAGTATTTT. The encoded protein is CASSTRQGATDTQYF.

This clonotype was recorded many times. The chain links TRBV6-1 to TRBJ2-7; 9 bases agree with TRBD2. The V segment lost 0 bases and the J segment 2 bases; nucleotides outside the gene matches: 5. This CDR3 has 16 residues. The germline CDR1 and CDR2 sequences are MNHNS and SASEGT. CDR3 nucleotide sequence: TGTGCCAGCAGTGAAGCGCGAGGCGGGGGGGCCTACGAGCAGTACTTC. It specifies CASSEARGGGAYEQYF.

Points on this clonotype: Just one base apart from a much larger clone, this may be a read error. The chain links TRBV7-9 to TRBJ1-1, with 8 bases lining up with TRBD1. The CDR3 spans 13 residues. The trim removed 3 bases at V and 6 bases at J, leaving 3 bases unmatched. In germline, CDR1 is SEHNR, CDR2 FQNEAQ (reference sequence). CDR3 in DNA: TGTGCCAGCAGCTTGACAGGGGACGCTGAAGCTTTCTTT. As protein: CASSLTGDAEAFF.

This clonotype was counted at least ten times. The chain combines TRBV19 with TRBJ2-1, with TRBD2 matching 9 bases. Unmatched junction bases numbered 11, after V lost 5 bases and J lost 3 bases. The CDR3 extends over 17 amino acids. Germline CDR1 and CDR2: LNHDA and SQIVND (reference sequence). The CDR3 DNA sequence: TGTGCCAGTAGTCCTCAAGGGCTAGCGGGGAACTACAATGAGCAGTTCTTC. Its translation: CASSPQGLAGNYNEQFF.

This chain joins TRBV24-1 and TRBJ2-1, with D unclear. Germline-derived CDR1 and CDR2 are KGHDR and SFDVKD. The CDR3 extends over 12 amino acids. Trimming cost V 5 bases and J 6 bases, with 7 bases left between them. CDR3 residues: CATSVVSNEQFF. CDR3 DNA sequence: TGTGCCACCAGTGTGGTGAGCAATGAGCAGTTCTTC.

The sample holds a few counts of this clonotype. This chain uses TRBV24-1 with TRBJ2-2, with unresolved D. The CDR3 spans 15 residues. V lost 8 bases and J 2 bases, leaving 14 bases between the germline ends. The germline V gene encodes CDR1 KGHDR and CDR2 SFDVKD. CDR3 in DNA: TGTGCCACCATTTCGGCAGGCATTAACACCGGGGAGCTGTTTTTT. This codes for CATISAGINTGELFF.

The chain recombines TRBV4-3 with TRBJ2-3; D unclear. Germline V gene data show CDR1 as LGHNA and CDR2 as YSLEER. V lost 0 bases, J lost 5 bases, and 9 bases lay in between. The CDR3 runs 14 residues. CDR3 nucleotide sequence: TGCGCCAGCAGCCAAGAGTTGTCGGGAGATACGCAGTATTTT. The encoded protein is CASSQELSGDTQYF.

This clonotype was seen at least ten times. The rearrangement joins TRBV6-2 or TRBV6-3 to TRBJ2-1; 14 bases fit TRBD2. Per germline, CDR1 MNHEY and CDR2 SVGEGT. This CDR3 comprises 15 residues. J gave up 8 bases and V 6 bases, and 6 bases lay outside the gene matches. The CDR3 sequence is CASSPGTSGSDEQFF. In DNA form, the CDR3 reads TGTGCCAGCAGCCCTGGGACTAGCGGGAGCGATGAGCAGTTCTTC.

The J gene is TRBJ2-1, the V gene TRBV9; 14 bases line up with TRBD2. Trimming cost V 4 bases and J 5 bases; bases outside gene matches: 14. The CDR3 is 19 amino acids. Germline V gene sequence: CDR1 SGDLS, CDR2 YYNGEE. This CDR3 reads CASSPQWTSGRTLHNEQFF. The DNA for the CDR3 is TGTGCCAGCAGCCCTCAATGGACTAGCGGGAGGACATTACACAATGAGCAGTTCTTC.

This chain uses TRBV7-9 with TRBJ1-2, with D possibly TRBD1 on 6 matching bases. CDR3 length: 15 residues. CDR1 and CDR2 (germline): SEHNR, FQNEAQ (reference sequence). V was shortened by 5 bases and J by 3 bases, with 16 bases between the two germline ends. CDR3 coding DNA: TGTGCCAGCAGCCACCGTTTGGACAGACACTATGGCTACACCTTC. Its translation is CASSHRLDRHYGYTF.

V is TRBV11-2 and J is TRBJ1-1; D gene ambiguous. Germline values: CDR1 SGHAT, CDR2 FQNNGV. Trimming removed 0 bases from V and 7 bases from J, with 6 bases in between. The CDR3 length is 12 residues. The chain's CDR3 is CASSLDSNEAFF. The CDR3, as DNA: TGTGCCAGCAGCTTAGACAGTAATGAAGCTTTCTTT.

This clonotype was detected many times. The chain recombines TRBV5-4 with TRBJ1-1, with 12 bases lining up with TRBD1. CDR3 length: 15 residues. Per the germline V gene, CDR1 is SGHNT and CDR2 is YYREEE (reference sequence). V lost 4 bases, J lost 5 bases, and 6 bases stayed unmatched. The DNA for the CDR3 is TGTGCCAGCAGCCCCGGGACAGGGGGCGGAACTGAAGCTTTCTTT. Its protein product is CASSPGTGGGTEAFF.

This clonotype was observed at least ten times. V and J are TRBV29-1 and TRBJ1-2; the D gene is possibly TRBD1 (6 bases). V lost 4 bases and J lost 3, with 15 bases in between. The CDR3 extends over 14 amino acids. The germline V gene encodes CDR1 SQVTM and CDR2 ANQGSEA. The CDR3 spells CSVVGGTTDYGYTF. CDR3 in DNA: TGCAGCGTTGTCGGGGGCACGACCGACTATGGCTACACCTTC.

At least ten counts were recorded for this clonotype. The chain couples TRBV29-1 to TRBJ2-1; D may be TRBD1 or TRBD2 (6 bases each). The V end was cut by 6 bases, the J end by 0 bases, with 24 bases between. This CDR3 comprises 18 residues. Per the germline V gene, CDR1 is SQVTM and CDR2 is ANQGSEA. DNA for the CDR3: TGCAGCGTGCGAGGGGGGCCAACCCCTAGGAGCTCCTACAATGAGCAGTTCTTC. Its translation: CSVRGGPTPRSSYNEQFF.

This clonotype has a count of ten or more. The chain couples TRBV29-1 to TRBJ2-3; 7 nucleotides line up with TRBD2. The CDR3 consists of 12 residues. Germline loops: CDR1 SQVTM, CDR2 ANQGSEA. V gave up 6 bases and J gave up 3 bases; unmatched junction bases: 3. DNA for the CDR3: TGCAGCGTGGCGGGAGCGACAGATACGCAGTATTTT. Amino acids: CSVAGATDTQYF.

This clonotype occurred many times. The V call is TRBV25-1, the J call TRBJ2-7, with 9 bases aligning to TRBD1. CDR1 MGHDK and CDR2 SYGVNS come from the germline V gene. The J segment lost 5 bases and the V segment lost 2 bases, leaving 4 bases of the junction unmatched. The CDR3 length is 14 residues. CDR3 amino acids: CASSETGQGDEQYF. The CDR3, as DNA: TGTGCCAGCAGTGAAACGGGACAGGGAGACGAGCAGTACTTC.

This clonotype was found many times. The genes are TRBV20-1 and TRBJ2-7; perhaps TRBD2 as D (5 bases). The germline V gene encodes CDR1 DFQATT and CDR2 SNEGSKA (reference sequence). The ends were cut back, 0 bases at V and 2 bases at J, with 14 bases in the middle. This CDR3 has 15 amino acids. CDR3 nucleotide sequence: TGCAGTGCTAGAGATAGACGCGGGCCTACCTACGAGCAGTACTTC. This translates into CSARDRRGPTYEQYF.